The 8 T cell receptor beta chains below all came from one sample that was sequenced in a study of T cell clusters in autoimmune cytopenias. Each sample's input was roughly 250 ng genomic DNA, some 38,000 genome equivalents. TRB rearrangements were amplified by touch-down multiplex PCR with mixed TRB-A/B primers. TCRdb reanalyzed the multiplex PCR reads and collapses them to one entry per CDR3 protein, without DNA. Found here are around 9,700 distinct CDR3 sequences; the top ten clones hold 4.4%. This sample also appeared in a second study, on T cell repertoires in aging, cancer and after chemotherapy.

The sequencing sample was made of peripheral blood. The source of these receptors is a human donor in good health.

The CDR3 loop is CSAGGRDSNQPQHF. The chain recombines TRBV20-1 with TRBJ1-5. Germline lookup yields CDR1 DFQATT and CDR2 SNEGSKA (reference sequence). The CDR3 loop spans 14 amino acids.

The chain combines TRBV6-1 with TRBJ1-1; TCRdb gives TRBD1 as the D gene, but with no DNA this cannot be confirmed. The CDR3 consists of 15 residues. Germline V lookup: CDR1 MNHNS, CDR2 SASEGT. This CDR3 is CASRGRDGSGTEAFF.

V is TRBV5-6 and J is TRBJ2-3; checking the TCRdb D call of TRBD2 is not possible without DNA. CDR1 SGHDT and CDR2 YYEEEE come from the germline V gene. There are 15 residues in the CDR3. The CDR3 protein is CASVIAGGPTDTQYF.

This clonotype counts as medium-sized by frequency. The rearrangement uses TRBV20-1 and TRBJ2-7; the D call of TRBD1 rests on TCRdb alone, since no DNA is present to check it. Germline V gene sequence: CDR1 DFQATT, CDR2 SNEGSKA (reference sequence). The CDR3 is 12 residues long. CDR3 sequence reads: CSALAPVNEQYF.

The chain is built from TRBV12-3 or TRBV12-4 and TRBJ2-1; as DNA is missing, the TRBD1 call by TCRdb cannot be tested. CDR3 size: 19 residues. CDR3 loop: CASSLMGQGAFTQGDEQFF.

The V gene is TRBV15, the J gene TRBJ2-5. The CDR3 covers 12 residues. Germline CDR1 LNHNV, CDR2 YYDKDF (reference sequence). The CDR3 region is CATSSITGTQYF.

The rearrangement uses TRBV14 and TRBJ2-3; TCRdb's D call of TRBD1 is untestable without DNA. Germline CDR1 and CDR2: SGHDN and FVKESK. This CDR3 contains 17 residues. The CDR3 region is CASSQAGTPLDTDTQYF.

The rearrangement joins TRBV5-4 to TRBJ2-3. The CDR3 has 13 residues. Germline V gene sequence: CDR1 SGHNT, CDR2 YYREEE (reference sequence). CDR3 amino acids: CASSLEKTDTQYF.